This TCR beta chain was identified during a study of blood T cell repertoires in COVID-19 (TCRdb year 2020). Notes on the research overall: Samples covering the acute and convalescent phases of COVID-19 were provided by collaborators in the United States, Italy and Spain. The material from the prospective study consisted of cDNA or gDNA derived from T cells, B-cell-depleted T cells, or PBMCs. Deeply sampled blood TCRbeta repertoires from subjects exposed to, actively infected with, or recovered from COVID-19 were included in the dataset. The repertoires were released in a freely available public database intended as a resource for research on the immune response to SARS-CoV-2. Samples came from the ongoing ImmuneRACE study (first 160 participants) plus 1,254 subjects from 6 global collaborators. The sample metadata nearly always contained a de-identified subject ID, COVID-19 status, age in years and sex. HLA class I and class II types, where available, came from metadata supplied by the sample provider rather than from assay-based typing.

The germline V gene specifies SGHVS as CDR1 and FNYEAQ as CDR2. Cut back by 4 bases and 2 bases, the V and J ends lie 15 bases apart. The CDR3, from cysteine to phenylalanine, totals 15 residues. The kept DNA is CDR3 alone, 45 bases in frame from the first base. For this clone: It lacks a known antigen. The record has no base qualities; no much larger clone is one base away.

Results the study describes overall, beyond this receptor: The amount of clinical and demographic metadata varied by source and participant and was provided uncurated.

The immunoSEQ Assay, a bias-controlled multiplex PCR, was used to amplify TCRbeta CDR3 regions from genomic DNA. The original pipeline was this. The number of nucleated cells in each sample was estimated by amplification of reference gene primers within the assay. To quantify the absolute abundance of each unique TCRbeta CDR3 rearrangement, sequence reads were collapsed and filtered. For each sample, productive Simpson clonality was calculated as the square root of Simpson's diversity index across productive rearrangements. As stored in TCRdb, this immuneACCESS dataset retains in-frame rearrangements with V and J assigned. A fraction of the clones does not appear; measured against another copy, unresolved V genes explain less than half of the discrepancy, and the remainder lacks a known reason. The V and J calls and clone size are taken from that table; D and trimming were inferred from the DNA. A total of 200,000 or so clones appear in this sample, approximately 84% of them only once. Over 2.5% of the sample lies in the top ten.

Another Seattle source contributed samples from volunteer blood donors who had recovered from COVID-19. Each collaborating institution followed its own protocols to collect whole blood in K2EDTA tubes. For TCRbeta analysis, collaborators shipped samples as frozen whole blood, isolated PBMCs, or DNA extracted from either of those sample types. The chain joins TRBV7-6 to TRBJ2-7, with TRBD2 perhaps the D gene, on 6 matching bases. Sequencing input: peripheral blood. The TCR sequence derives from a man aged 50 or older who had recovered from COVID-19. The DNA reads TGTGCCAGCAGCTCTGGGGGGACGGGGACCTACGAGCAGTACTTC. Translation gives CASSSGGTGTYEQYF.